A selection of T cell receptor beta chains follows, all from one sample in a study of T-cell memory formation after mild COVID-19. TCRdb re-called the 5' RACE reads through MiXCR, storing one row per CDR3 protein. The sample consists of 450,000 to 650,000 distinct CDR3 sequences, roughly 18% of them appearing once. Sequenced sample: PBMCs or a T cell subset sorted from them (not recorded which). These receptors were obtained from an adult woman who had mild COVID-19 (a few samples of this study predate the infection). Cell type and time point are not known. The conserved cysteine and the conserved F or W are not part of the CDR3 here. The order of the fields is D gene, J gene, V gene, CDR3 protein. D genes are given only for firm matches.

. | TRBJ2-3 | TRBV7-3 | ASSLRQVTDTQY
. | TRBJ2-7 | TRBV6-6 | ASSYLDPYEQY
. | TRBJ1-2 | TRBV29-1 | SVKKGTSGLNYGYT
. | TRBJ1-2 | TRBV7-2 | ASSHLAAAYYGYT
TRBD1 | TRBJ1-2 | TRBV29-1 | SVSDRAGYT
. | TRBJ2-7 | TRBV12-3/TRBV12-4 | ASTPGFRSYEQY
TRBD1 | TRBJ2-5 | TRBV12-3/TRBV12-4 | ASSADRGETQY
. | TRBJ2-3 | TRBV7-2 | ASSDYTDTQY
. | TRBJ1-3 | TRBV7-2 | ASSLVNVKKGNTIY
. | TRBJ1-5 | TRBV7-8 | ASSLGTYSNQPQH
. | TRBJ2-3 | TRBV10-3 | AIRPQGTDTQY
. | TRBJ1-1 | TRBV2 | ASRKQGRSTEAF
. | TRBJ1-4 | TRBV14 | ASSHRGEKLF
. | TRBJ1-5 | TRBV20-1 | SARYKGHSNQPQH
. | TRBJ2-7 | TRBV5-5 | ANRLDRDFGEQY
TRBD2 | TRBJ2-5 | TRBV19 | ASSLGLVSETQY
. | TRBJ2-7 | TRBV7-9 | ASSLEFGRSYEQY
. | TRBJ2-1 | TRBV5-1 | ASREADSYNEQF
TRBD1 | TRBJ1-2 | TRBV6-2/TRBV6-3 | ASSHAKPGQGFLFGYT
TRBD1 | TRBJ1-1 | TRBV7-2 | ASSHPSTGGRSKAF
. | TRBJ2-3 | TRBV27 | ASASALSTDTQY
TRBD2 | TRBJ2-1 | TRBV29-1 | SVRLATGGNEQF
. | TRBJ2-5 | TRBV6-5 | ASTRETQY
. | TRBJ1-4 | TRBV5-1 | ASSLGQAATNEKLF
. | TRBJ1-2 | TRBV20-1 | ATTGTPKLNYGYT
. | TRBJ2-2 | TRBV5-6 | ASSFRSWTGELF
. | TRBJ2-1 | TRBV6-6 | ASSTRGPYNEQF
TRBD1 | TRBJ1-2 | TRBV12-5 | ASGLGGSGQVYGYT
TRBD2 | TRBJ2-1 | TRBV24-1 | ATSDRGLAGVGEQF
. | TRBJ2-1 | TRBV24-1 | ATSRLVGNEQF
TRBD2 | TRBJ2-7 | TRBV13 | ASSPRIGTSGGSYEQY
. | TRBJ2-7 | TRBV27 | ASSSGKAGPYEQY
. | TRBJ1-1 | TRBV7-8 | ASSLNSFRDGAEAF
. | TRBJ2-2 | TRBV20-1 | SAQVGGSTGELF
. | TRBJ1-2 | TRBV7-2 | ASSLPANYGYT
. | TRBJ2-1 | TRBV29-1 | SVGGDGALNEQF
TRBD2 | TRBJ2-1 | TRBV28 | ASSFPQRWTSGINEQF
. | TRBJ2-5 | TRBV12-3/TRBV12-4 | ASSLGPGIQETQY
TRBD2 | TRBJ2-1 | TRBV5-6 | ASSLQLATQSSYNEQF
. | TRBJ1-1 | TRBV29-1 | SVANRLINTEAF
. | TRBJ2-5 | TRBV24-1 | ATSESRQWGETQY
. | TRBJ1-2 | TRBV5-1 | ASSLAGEGYYGYT
. | TRBJ2-1 | TRBV7-7 | ASSLGGGLRDEQF
. | TRBJ2-2 | TRBV20-1 | SAGPGVTGELF
. | TRBJ1-1 | TRBV6-5 | ASSGLLGGEAF
. | TRBJ2-2 | TRBV7-3 | ASSFGSVGAGELF
. | TRBJ1-5 | TRBV7-9 | ASSLDSGKGQPQH
TRBD2 | TRBJ2-1 | TRBV16 | ASTLGGRKDNEQF
. | TRBJ2-1 | TRBV7-2 | ASSLTWESYNEQF
. | TRBJ1-4 | TRBV12-3/TRBV12-4 | ASSYHGGPNEKLF
TRBD1 | TRBJ1-6 | TRBV12-3/TRBV12-4 | ASRPGQGVGLSSPLH
. | TRBJ2-3 | TRBV3-1 | ASSQGDGEDTQY
TRBD2 | TRBJ2-1 | TRBV11-2 | ASRVTSGISYNEQF
TRBD1 | TRBJ1-1 | TRBV3-1 | ASSLLPGQGATEAF